The 26 T cell receptor beta chains below all came from one sample that was sequenced in a study of cytomegalovirus exposure and HLA in healthy donors. Primers: 60 Vbeta forward and 13 Jbeta reverse. Sequenced by immunoSEQ multiplex PCR; TCRdb stores in-frame clones only, minus some. The sample holds some 200,000 clones; 80% are singletons and the top ten take 0.65%. Sequences were obtained from PBMCs. Receptors were obtained from a boy between 10 and 17 years old in good health and CMV-seronegative.

V and J are TRBV19 and TRBJ1-2, with 8 bases aligning to TRBD1. Germline V gene lookup returns CDR1 LNHDA and CDR2 SQIVND (reference sequence). Trimming took 6 bases from V and 6 from J; bases not matched to a gene: 3. The CDR3 totals 12 residues. The CDR3 spells CASRTGENGYTF. CDR3 in DNA: TGTGCCAGTAGGACAGGGGAAAATGGCTACACCTTC.

The rearrangement joins TRBV5-1 to TRBJ1-1; D uncertain. CDR1 is SGHRS and CDR2 is YFSETQ in the germline V gene. CDR3 length: 12 amino acids. Trimming stripped 0 bases from V and 2 bases from J, with 2 bases between. DNA for the CDR3: TGCGCCAGCAGCTTGGTAAACACTGAAGCTTTCTTT. Protein product: CASSLVNTEAFF.

The chain employs TRBV12-2 and TRBJ2-5; the table gives TRBD2 as D, unverified against the DNA. TRBV12-2 is a pseudogene locus. The CDR3 totals 16 residues. DNA for the CDR3: TGTGCAAGTCGCTTGTGGCCCCTAAGCGGGCAAGAGACCCAGTACTTC. It translates to CASRLWPLSGQETQYF.

The chain combines TRBV5-6 with TRBJ2-7; no clear D. Germline V gives CDR1 SGHDT, CDR2 YYEEEE. This CDR3 comprises 11 residues. V was shortened by 0 bases and J by 6 bases, with 4 bases between the two germline ends. The CDR3 DNA reads as TGTGCCAGCAGCTTGGTGAGCGAGCAGTACTTC. Translation: CASSLVSEQYF.

This chain joins TRBV9 and TRBJ2-2; D gene ambiguous. V lost 4 bases and J lost 3, with 19 bases in between. Germline V lookup: CDR1 SGDLS, CDR2 YYNGEE. The CDR3 is made up of 17 amino acids. For the CDR3, the DNA is TGTGCCAGCAGCTCTAGAGTCGGCGAGTCGGACACCGGGGAGCTGTTTTTT. Encoded protein: CASSSRVGESDTGELFF.

V and J are TRBV27 and TRBJ2-2, with TRBD2 identical over 9 bases. Germline CDR1 is MNHEY and CDR2 is SMNVEV (reference sequence). After removal of 0 bases from V and 4 bases from J, the junction contained 6 bases not matched to a gene. There are 17 residues in the CDR3. The CDR3 DNA follows: TGTGCCAGCAGTTTATCCCCCCTAGCGGGAAGCACCGGGGAGCTGTTTTTT. Its protein product is CASSLSPLAGSTGELFF.

This sequence joins TRBV6-5 and TRBJ1-2; TRBD1 is a possible D gene (6 bases). CDR1 and CDR2 (germline): MNHEY, SVGAGI. The V and J ends lost 0 bases and 2 bases respectively, with 10 bases between them. The CDR3 is 15 amino acids. Written as DNA, the CDR3 is TGTGCCAGCAGTTACTCGCCAACAGGGAACTATGGCTACACCTTC. Translation gives CASSYSPTGNYGYTF.

This clone was recorded a few times. The chain employs TRBV21-1 and TRBJ1-6; TRBD1 is taken as the D call from the table, unchecked against the DNA. TRBV21-1 is noted as a pseudogene. The CDR3 spans 19 residues. CDR3 residues: CASSKEGQGGVCGGSPLHF. In DNA, the CDR3 is TGTGCCAGCAGCAAAGAGGGACAGGGTGGGGTCTGCGGCGGTTCACCCCTCCACTTT.

With regard to this clone: Compared with germline, one end of the junction differs, possibly owing to a read error. V gene TRBV30 combines with J gene TRBJ1-3, with D unclear. The germline CDR1 and CDR2 sequences are GTSNPN and SVGIG (reference sequence). The CDR3 consists of 13 residues. CDR3 region: CAWGVLSGNTIYF. The CDR3 nucleotides are TGTGCCTGGGGTGTTCTCTCTGGAAACACCATATATTTT.

This chain connects TRBV11-2 to TRBJ1-2; no definite D call. Trimming cost V 1 base and J 4 bases, with 13 bases left between them. Germline V gene sequence: CDR1 SGHAT, CDR2 FQNNGV. The length of the CDR3 is 15 residues. CDR3 region: CASSLVREGGYGYTF. The CDR3 DNA sequence: TGTGCCAGCAGCTTAGTGCGCGAGGGCGGCTATGGCTACACCTTC. Looking up the rest from reference TRBV11-2 and TRBJ1-2 gives the full variable domain: EAGVAQSPRYKIIEKRQSVAFWCNPISGHATLYWYQQILGQGPKLLIQFQNNGVVDDSQLPKDRFSAERLKGVDSTLKIQPAKLEDSAVYLCASSLVREGGYGYTFGSGTRLTVV.

The V gene is TRBV25-1, the J gene TRBJ1-5; TRBD1 agrees at 7 bases. V lost 8 bases to trimming and J lost 5 bases; unmatched junction nucleotides: 9. Per germline, CDR1 MGHDK and CDR2 SYGVNS. The CDR3 sequence is 14 residues long. For the CDR3, the DNA is TGTGCCAGCGGGCAGACAGGGTCTCATCAGCCCCAGCATTTT. Translating gives CASGQTGSHQPQHF.

The chain recombines TRBV7-2 with TRBJ1-5; 9 bases match TRBD1. Germline V gives CDR1 SGHTA, CDR2 FQGNSA. This CDR3 has 15 residues. The V gene end was trimmed by 5 bases and the J gene end by 6 bases; junction bases not matched to a gene: 8. The CDR3 DNA reads as TGTGCCAGCAGCCAAGGGACAGGGAAAGGTCAGCCCCAGCATTTT. Encoded protein: CASSQGTGKGQPQHF. Filled out from reference TRBV7-2 and TRBJ1-5, the complete variable domain reads GAGVSQSPSNKVTEKGKDVELRCDPISGHTALYWYRQSLGQGLEFLIYFQGNSAPDKSGLPSDRFSAERTGGSVSTLTIQRTQQEDSAVYLCASSQGTGKGQPQHFGDGTRLSIL.

The V and J genes are TRBV6-5 and TRBJ1-1, with D tentatively TRBD1 (6 bases). The CDR3 runs to 14 residues. Germline assignment: CDR1 MNHEY and CDR2 SVGAGI. Trimming stripped 6 bases from V and 1 base from J, with 12 bases between. The CDR3 is CASSPRTENTEAFF. The CDR3 region has the DNA TGTGCCAGCAGCCCCCGGACAGAGAACACTGAAGCTTTCTTT.

This rearrangement joins TRBV29-1 to TRBJ1-2, with D hard to call. Germline V gene lookup returns CDR1 SQVTM and CDR2 ANQGSEA. The CDR3 spans 14 residues. Trimming took 2 bases from V and 3 from J, leaving 13 bases between them. CDR3 sequence reads: CSVELRGPDYGYTF. For the CDR3, the DNA is TGCAGCGTTGAACTTCGGGGTCCAGACTATGGCTACACCTTC.

This chain uses TRBV10-3 with TRBJ1-2; TRBD1 is a possible D gene (6 bases). CDR3 length equals 13 residues. V lost 4 bases and J lost 3, with 9 bases in between. Germline CDR1 ENHRY, CDR2 SYGVKD. The DNA for the CDR3 is TGTGCCATCAGTGTCCAGGGGCACTATGGCTACACCTTC. It is translated as CAISVQGHYGYTF.

This chain joins TRBV6-1 and TRBJ1-2; 7 bases are shared with TRBD1. The length of the CDR3 is 16 residues. Germline CDR1 is MNHNS and CDR2 is SASEGT. The ends lost 2 bases at V and 2 bases at J; junction bases unmatched: 8. Here the CDR3 DNA reads TGTGCCAGCAGTGAACGGTTGACAGGGAGGAACTATGGCTACACCTTC. It codes for CASSERLTGRNYGYTF.

The V gene is TRBV15, the J gene TRBJ1-6; D unclear. The ends were cut back, 0 bases at V and 3 bases at J, with 6 bases in the middle. The CDR3 extends over 15 amino acids. Per germline, CDR1 LNHNV and CDR2 YYDKDF (reference sequence). The CDR3 loop reads CATSRDRLYNSPLHF. CDR3 bases: TGTGCCACCAGCAGAGACAGGCTCTATAATTCACCCCTCCACTTT.

This clone was counted a few times. V gene TRBV7-9 combines with J gene TRBJ1-1, with 7 positions matching TRBD1. Germline CDR1 and CDR2: SEHNR and FQNEAQ (reference sequence). V dropped 1 base and J dropped 0; count of bases not matched to a gene: 2. This CDR3 is 15 amino acids long. The chain's CDR3 is CASSLGDRLNTEAFF. CDR3 in DNA: TGTGCCAGCAGCTTAGGGGACAGATTGAACACTGAAGCTTTCTTT.

The chain uses TRBV12-5 and TRBJ1-2; 7 positions match TRBD1. Germline V gene sequence: CDR1 LGHNT, CDR2 FRNRAP. The CDR3 has 13 amino acids. The V gene end was trimmed by 6 bases and the J gene end by 6 bases; junction bases not matched to a gene: 7. The CDR3 coding sequence is TGTGCTAGTGGCCTAGGGGGCTGGGATGGCTACACCTTC. This encodes CASGLGGWDGYTF.

This clone was seen more than once but under ten times. V and J are TRBV7-8 and TRBJ1-1; unclear D gene. Trimming took off 7 bases at V and 1 base at J, with 4 bases between the two ends. The CDR3 sequence is 11 residues long. Germline CDR1 is SGHVS and CDR2 is FQNEAQ. The DNA for the CDR3 is TGTGCCAGCACAGAGAACACTGAAGCTTTCTTT. This encodes CASTENTEAFF.

V gene TRBV7-9 combines with J gene TRBJ2-5; possibly TRBD2 for D (6 bases). The CDR3 totals 12 residues. Trimming stripped 5 bases from V and 7 bases from J, with 11 bases between. The germline CDR1 and CDR2 sequences are SEHNR and FQNEAQ (reference sequence). The chain's CDR3 is CASSLREATQYF. The CDR3 DNA is TGTGCCAGCAGCCTCAGGGAGGCGACCCAGTACTTC.

This chain links TRBV12-5 with TRBJ2-6; D is possibly TRBD1 (5 bases). V shed 0 bases and J shed 0 bases, with 12 bases lying between them. The CDR3 covers 18 residues. CDR1 is LGHNT and CDR2 is FRNRAP in the germline V gene. The CDR3 protein is CASGLVPRAHSGANVLTF. CDR3 bases: TGTGCTAGTGGTTTGGTACCCAGGGCCCACTCTGGGGCCAACGTCCTGACTTTC.

The CDR3 DNA reads TGCGCCAGCAGCTTTACGGGACTAGCGGGGGGGCTAACAGATACGCAGTATTTT. It codes for CASSFTGLAGGLTDTQYF. The chain joins TRBV5-1 to TRBJ2-3, with 16 nucleotides matching TRBD2. The CDR3 is made up of 18 amino acids. J was trimmed by 3 bases and V by 2 bases; bases with no gene match: 6. From germline, CDR1 is SGHRS and CDR2 YFSETQ.

J is TRBJ1-2 and V is TRBV11-2, with 8 bases matching TRBD1. Trimming removed 8 bases from V and 1 base from J; junction bases left unmatched: 9. Germline CDR1 and CDR2: SGHAT and FQNNGV. This CDR3 is 15 amino acids long. The chain's CDR3 is CASGSPGQGNYGYTF. The CDR3 DNA reads as TGTGCCAGCGGCTCACCCGGACAGGGTAACTATGGCTACACCTTC. The full variable domain, rest sourced from reference TRBV11-2 and TRBJ1-2, is EAGVAQSPRYKIIEKRQSVAFWCNPISGHATLYWYQQILGQGPKLLIQFQNNGVVDDSQLPKDRFSAERLKGVDSTLKIQPAKLEDSAVYLCASGSPGQGNYGYTFGSGTRLTVV.

The chain links TRBV5-4 to TRBJ2-3; a possible D gene is TRBD1 (6 bases). This CDR3 region has 13 residues. Trimming removed 1 base at V and 5 bases at J, with 8 bases between. Germline V gene sequence: CDR1 SGHNT, CDR2 YYREEE (reference sequence). In DNA, the CDR3 is TGTGCCAGCAGCTTGCAGGGACAAGATACGCAGTATTTT. Translation gives CASSLQGQDTQYF.

This clone was recorded once. V is TRBV5-6 and J is TRBJ1-2; no clear D gene. The CDR3 consists of 12 residues. The ends were cut back, 4 bases at V and 4 bases at J, with 8 bases in the middle. Germline CDR1 is SGHDT and CDR2 is YYEEEE. The CDR3 loop reads CASSTRSYGYTF. The CDR3 DNA is TGTGCCAGCAGCACTAGAAGCTATGGCTACACCTTC.